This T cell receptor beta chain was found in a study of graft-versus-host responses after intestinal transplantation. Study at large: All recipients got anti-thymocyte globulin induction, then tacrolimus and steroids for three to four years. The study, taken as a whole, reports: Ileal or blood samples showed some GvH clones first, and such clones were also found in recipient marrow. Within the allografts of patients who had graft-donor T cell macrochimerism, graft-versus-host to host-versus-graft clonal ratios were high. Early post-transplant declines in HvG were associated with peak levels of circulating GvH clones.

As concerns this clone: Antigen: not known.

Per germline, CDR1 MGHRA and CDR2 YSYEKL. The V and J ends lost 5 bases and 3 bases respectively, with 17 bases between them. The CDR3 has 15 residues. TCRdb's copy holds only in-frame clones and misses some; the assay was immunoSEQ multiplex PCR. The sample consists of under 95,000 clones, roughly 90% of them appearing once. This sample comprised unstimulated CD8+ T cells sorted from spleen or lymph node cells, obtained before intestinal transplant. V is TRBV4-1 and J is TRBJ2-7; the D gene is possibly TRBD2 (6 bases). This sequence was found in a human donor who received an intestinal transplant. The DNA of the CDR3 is TGCGCCAGCAGCTATCCCGGGGGAGGTGTCTACGAGCAGTACTTC. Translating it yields CASSYPGGGVYEQYF.